A single sample is the source of the 2 T cell receptor beta chains below, sequenced in a study of blood T cell repertoires in COVID-19. The table came from immunoSEQ multiplex PCR; TCRdb's copy has only in-frame clones and leaves some out. The repertoire holds 42,000 or so clones, around 81% seen once, with roughly 40% in the top ten. Material for sequencing was peripheral blood. These receptors came from a man in his forties with active or convalescent COVID-19.

The chain uses TRBV5-5 and TRBJ1-1; no definite D call. The V end was cut by 2 bases, the J end by 6 bases, with 17 bases between. There are 15 residues in the CDR3. CDR1 and CDR2 from the germline V gene are SGHKS and YYEKEE (reference sequence). CDR3 residues: CASSFRLGEAPEAFF. For the CDR3, the DNA is TGTGCCAGCAGCTTTCGGCTGGGAGAGGCGCCTGAAGCTTTCTTT.

This clone was found a few times. V gene TRBV7-9 combines with J gene TRBJ2-1, with 10 bases that match TRBD1. The CDR3 is made up of 14 amino acids. The ends lost 5 bases at V and 6 bases at J; junction bases unmatched: 4. Per the germline V gene, CDR1 is SEHNR and CDR2 is FQNEAQ (reference sequence). The CDR3, as DNA: TGTGCCAGCAGCCTAGGACAGGGGGGCAATGAGCAGTTCTTC. Amino acid sequence: CASSLGQGGNEQFF. Full variable domain (missing parts from reference TRBV7-9 and TRBJ2-1): DTGVSQNPRHKITKRGQNVTFRCDPISEHNRLYWYRQTLGQGPEFLTYFQNEAQLEKSRLLSDRFSAERPKGSFSTLEIQRTEQGDSAMYLCASSLGQGGNEQFFGPGTRLTVL.